This T cell receptor beta chain was identified during a study of blood T cell repertoires in COVID-19. Germline-derived CDR1 and CDR2 are SGHVS and FQNEAQ. The CDR3 loop spans 16 amino acids. The V and J ends lost 3 bases and 5 bases, in that order; junction bases with no gene match: 11. The table came from immunoSEQ multiplex PCR; TCRdb's copy has only in-frame clones and leaves some out. The repertoire has approximately 35,000 clones, roughly 85% of them found once; the top ten carry around 6.6%. The TCR originated in a man aged 60-69 years with active COVID-19. V gene TRBV7-8 combines with J gene TRBJ2-5; 8 bases match TRBD2. The sample taken for sequencing was peripheral blood. The CDR3 sequence is CASSLTQAGATETQYF. The CDR3 bases are TGTGCCAGCAGCTTGACGCAAGCGGGAGCTACTGAGACCCAGTACTTC.